These 19 T cell receptor beta chains were all obtained from the same sample, sequenced in a study of siplizumab effects on memory and regulatory T cells. Using immunoSEQ multiplex PCR, the repertoire was profiled, and TCRdb retains in-frame clones only, with some absent. The data show some 88,000 clones, with approximately 90% seen just once and 15% held by the top ten. Sequencing was carried out using CD4+ T cells sorted from blood. These receptors were collected from a human donor in good health.

The chain carries TRBV5-1 and TRBJ2-3; 11 bases map to TRBD2. The V segment lost 4 bases and the J segment 6 bases; nucleotides outside the gene matches: 13. This CDR3 region has 17 residues. CDR1 and CDR2 (germline): SGHRS, YFSETQ. The CDR3, as DNA: TGCGCCAGCAGCCCGCCTATCACTAGCGGGAGTTCTGATACGCAGTATTTT. Translation gives CASSPPITSGSSDTQYF.

This clone was picked up a small number of times. This chain links TRBV9 with TRBJ2-2; no firm D call. CDR1 and CDR2 (germline): SGDLS, YYNGEE. Trimming removed 0 bases from V and 2 bases from J, with 8 bases in between. This CDR3 is built from 15 residues. CDR3 region: CASSVDLPNTGELFF. The CDR3 bases are TGTGCCAGCAGCGTAGATCTGCCAAACACCGGGGAGCTGTTTTTT.

The chain combines TRBV7-2 with TRBJ1-1; D ambiguous. CDR1 and CDR2 from the germline V gene are SGHTA and FQGNSA. V was shortened by 5 bases and J by 5 bases, with 15 bases between the two germline ends. The CDR3 has 14 amino acids. CDR3 sequence: CASSISGSWTEAFF. The CDR3, as DNA: TGTGCCAGCAGCATAAGCGGCAGTTGGACTGAAGCTTTCTTT.

This clone has just one count. The CDR3 spells CSAGTPSTDTQYF. Written as DNA, the CDR3 is TGCAGCGCCGGGACTCCCAGCACAGATACGCAGTATTTT. The V call is TRBV29-1, the J call TRBJ2-3, with D perhaps matching TRBD2 (6 bases). Germline CDR1 is SQVTM and CDR2 is ANQGSEA. The CDR3 is 13 residues long. Deletions cut 7 bases from V and 0 bases from J, with 11 bases between.

The V gene is TRBV10-2, the J gene TRBJ1-4; possibly TRBD1 for D (5 bases). The CDR3 has 13 amino acids. CDR1 and CDR2 from the germline V gene are WSHSY and SAAADI. The V end lost 10 bases, the J end lost 1 base, and 10 bases lay between the germline ends. The CDR3 loop reads CATNTGTNEKLFF. The DNA of the CDR3 is TGCGCCACCAATACAGGAACTAATGAAAAACTGTTTTTT.

This chain links TRBV2 with TRBJ2-6; D not resolved. Germline V gives CDR1 SNHLY, CDR2 FYNNEI. V was cut by 2 bases and J by 0 bases, with 5 bases left in between. The length of the CDR3 is 15 residues. CDR3: CASSELGSGANVLTF. Written as DNA, the CDR3 is TGTGCCAGCAGTGAATTGGGCTCTGGGGCCAACGTCCTGACTTTC.

CDR3 coding DNA: TGTGCCAGCACCACGAGCCAGGGACTGATTGGGGGCTACACCTTC. Translation: CASTTSQGLIGGYTF. The V gene is TRBV7-2, the J gene TRBJ1-2, with D possibly TRBD1 on 5 matching bases. Trimming cost V 7 bases and J 8 bases, with 23 bases left between them. Germline V CDR1 and CDR2: SGHTA, FQGNSA. CDR3 length: 15 residues. The full variable domain, with the rest looked up from reference TRBV7-2 and TRBJ1-2, is GAGVSQSPSNKVTEKGKDVELRCDPISGHTALYWYRQSLGQGLEFLIYFQGNSAPDKSGLPSDRFSAERTGGSVSTLTIQRTQQEDSAVYLCASTTSQGLIGGYTFGSGTRLTVV.

This clone was counted a single time. The chain has TRBV2 and TRBJ2-5, with D perhaps matching TRBD1 (6 bases). CDR3 length equals 15 residues. Germline assignment: CDR1 SNHLY and CDR2 FYNNEI. V lost 6 bases and J 4 bases, leaving 18 bases between the germline ends. CDR3 in amino acids: CASSAQGRTGETQYF. The CDR3 coding sequence is TGTGCCAGCAGCGCACAGGGCAGGACGGGAGAGACCCAGTACTTC.

The chain joins TRBV30 to TRBJ2-5; D is uncertain. Trimming removed 0 bases from V and 5 bases from J, with 7 bases in between. CDR3 length equals 12 residues. Germline lookup yields CDR1 GTSNPN and CDR2 SVGIG (reference sequence). CDR3 in DNA: TGTGCCTGGAGTGTAAAGTTCGAGACCCAGTACTTC. Translation: CAWSVKFETQYF.

The chain recombines TRBV6-5 with TRBJ1-2, with D unclear. In germline, CDR1 is MNHEY, CDR2 SVGAGI. The ends were cut back, 5 bases at V and 8 bases at J, with 21 bases in the middle. There are 15 residues in the CDR3. CDR3 sequence reads: CASSPSGGGPGGYTF. The CDR3 nucleotides read TGTGCCAGCAGTCCTAGCGGCGGCGGGCCGGGGGGCTACACCTTC.

The chain is built from TRBV2 and TRBJ1-1, with TRBD1 matching 7 bases. V was pared by 3 bases and J by 6 bases, with 10 bases of the junction left unmatched. This CDR3 comprises 15 residues. Germline V gene data show CDR1 as SNHLY and CDR2 as FYNNEI. The CDR3 DNA follows: TGTGCCAGCAGTGACCCCTATGACAGGGCCGCTGAAGCTTTCTTT. Its translation: CASSDPYDRAAEAFF.

The CDR3 protein is CASSMTSGRAPYNEQFF. DNA of the CDR3: TGTGCCAGTAGTATGACTAGCGGGAGGGCCCCCTACAATGAGCAGTTCTTC. The chain couples TRBV19 to TRBJ2-1; 14 nucleotides agree with TRBD2. There are 17 residues in the CDR3. V shed 3 bases, J shed 2 bases, and the junction held 3 bases outside the gene matches. Germline CDR1 reads LNHDA; CDR2 reads SQIVND (reference sequence).

This rearrangement joins TRBV30 to TRBJ1-1; D is uncertain. Trimming removed 0 bases from V and 6 bases from J, with 14 bases in between. Looked up from germline, CDR1 is GTSNPN and CDR2 is SVGIG (reference sequence). This CDR3 comprises 14 residues. CDR3 DNA sequence: TGTGCCTGGAGTGTACCTGGGTTCGGGCCTGAAGCTTTCTTT. It translates to CAWSVPGFGPEAFF.

The genes are TRBV19 and TRBJ1-2; D is undetermined. Germline CDR1 LNHDA, CDR2 SQIVND (reference sequence). This CDR3 region has 13 residues. V was cut by 3 bases and J by 8 bases, with 13 bases left in between. The CDR3 DNA is TGTGCCAGTAGTATCGTAGCTGTCGGGGGCTACACCTTC. Residues: CASSIVAVGGYTF.

This clone was found a few times. The chain links TRBV5-7 to TRBJ1-1; D uncertain. TRBV5-7 counts as an open reading frame of uncertain function. Trimming took 4 bases from V and 1 from J, leaving 8 bases between them. The CDR3 spans 13 residues. CDR3 in DNA: TGTGCCAGCAGCAGGACGGGGAACACTGAAGCTTTCTTT. Amino acid sequence: CASSRTGNTEAFF.

V gene TRBV7-9 combines with J gene TRBJ1-1; D is undetermined. The CDR3 has 15 amino acids. Germline CDR1 is SEHNR and CDR2 is FQNEAQ (reference sequence). Trimming took 5 bases from V and 7 from J, leaving 20 bases between them. The CDR3 loop is CASSLRAASDGEAFF. For the CDR3, the DNA is TGTGCCAGCAGCCTTCGGGCTGCCAGCGATGGTGAAGCTTTCTTT.

This clone showed up just a few times. The chain uses TRBV6-5 and TRBJ2-7; D is undetermined. This CDR3 spans 14 amino acids. The ends were cut back, 5 bases at V and 4 bases at J, with 15 bases in the middle. The V gene's germline CDR1 is MNHEY and CDR2 SVGAGI. CDR3 residues: CASSPLGVQYEQYF. The DNA of the CDR3 is TGTGCCAGCAGTCCCCTTGGGGTGCAGTACGAGCAGTACTTC.

V usage is TRBV28 and J usage is TRBJ2-3; tentative D call: TRBD2 (6 bases). Per the germline V gene, CDR1 is MDHEN and CDR2 is SYDVKM. The germline V and J ends were trimmed by 3 bases and 5 bases, with 12 bases remaining between them. The CDR3 spans 14 residues. The CDR3: CASSFGGSVDTQYF. The CDR3 coding sequence is TGTGCCAGCAGTTTTGGAGGGAGTGTAGATACGCAGTATTTT.

This clone was observed a single time. CDR3 nucleotides: TGTGCCAGCAGACGAGGGGGCGCGGTTGGTGATGAGCAGTTCTTC. Amino acids: CASRRGGAVGDEQFF. The chain combines TRBV6-6 with TRBJ2-1; 7 bases agree with TRBD1. The CDR3 runs 15 residues. Germline CDR1 MNHNY, CDR2 SVGAGI (reference sequence). J was trimmed by 8 bases and V by 6 bases; bases with no gene match: 13.